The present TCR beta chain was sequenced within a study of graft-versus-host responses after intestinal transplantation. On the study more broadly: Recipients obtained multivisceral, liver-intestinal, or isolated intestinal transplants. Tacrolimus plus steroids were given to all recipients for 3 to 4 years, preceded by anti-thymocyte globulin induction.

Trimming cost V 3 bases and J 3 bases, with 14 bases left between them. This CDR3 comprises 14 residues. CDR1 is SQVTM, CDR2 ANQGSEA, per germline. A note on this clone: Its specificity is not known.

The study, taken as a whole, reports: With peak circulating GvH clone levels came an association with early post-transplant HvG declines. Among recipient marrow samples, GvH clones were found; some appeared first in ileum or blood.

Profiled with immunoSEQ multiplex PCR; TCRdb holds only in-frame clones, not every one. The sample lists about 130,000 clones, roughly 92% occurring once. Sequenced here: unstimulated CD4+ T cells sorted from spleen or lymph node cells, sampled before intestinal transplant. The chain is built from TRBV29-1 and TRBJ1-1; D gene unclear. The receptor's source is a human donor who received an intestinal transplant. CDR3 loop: CSVDTLWSDTEAFF. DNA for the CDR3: TGCAGCGTTGACACATTATGGAGTGACACTGAAGCTTTCTTT.